Below, 2 T cell receptor beta chains from the same sample are listed, as sequenced in a study of T cells in Graves' hyperthyroidism and ophthalmopathy (dated by TCRdb to the late 2010s). Library preparation used multiplex PCR. Sequencer: Illumina HiSeq 2000. The TCR beta CDR3 regions were amplified from RNA transcripts. For the first round of RT-PCR on the TCR CDR3, the HTBI primer set was used together with the Qiagen OneStep RT-PCR kit. In-frame beta chains were kept once TCRdb had trimmed the public reads at Q25 with fastp and called clones with MiXCR. CDR3 protein duplicates are merged, each entry listing the most common genes and DNA. The sample table contains hundreds of thousands of distinct CDR3 sequences; only one count was recorded for around a sixth of them. The ten largest clones add up to 12% to 15% of the sample. Source material: blood. These receptors originate from a woman aged 18-30 years with Graves' hyperthyroidism.

In its sample, this clonotype was seen many times. The chain employs TRBV10-3 and TRBJ2-7; D may correspond to TRBD1 or TRBD2 (5 bases each). The V gene lost 0 bases and the J gene lost 4 bases, with 10 bases spanning the gap. The CDR3 contains 14 residues. CDR1 and CDR2 (germline): ENHRY, SYGVKD. The CDR3 loop reads CAISESAREYEQYF. DNA of the CDR3: TGTGCCATCAGTGAGTCGGCCAGGGAGTACGAGCAGTACTTC.

At least ten counts were recorded for this clonotype. The genes are TRBV7-2 and TRBJ1-2; the D is unclear. The germline gives CDR1 SGHTA, CDR2 FQGNSA. CDR3 size: 13 residues. V lost 6 bases and J lost 12, with 20 bases in between. The CDR3 region has the DNA TGTGCCAGCAGTCTTCCGCGGTCGCGGCTACACACCTTC. Its protein is CASSLPRSRLHTF.